This TCR beta chain appears in the sequencing data of a study of beta chain features in type 1 diabetes. The CDR3 contains 12 residues. V was pared by 6 bases and J by 1 base, with 6 bases between. Germline CDR1 MNHEY, CDR2 SVGAGI. Broader study findings: PCR might show a preference for shorter templates, equally across patients and controls. Shorter TCRB CDR3s, moderately but significantly so, marked every one of the four CD4+ subsets in Type 1 diabetes patients. Lower insertion and higher deletion counts appeared at VDJ junctions in type 1 diabetes patients.

Turning to this clone: The target antigen is unknown. This clone may be a read error of a much larger clone one base away. Within the sample, other DNA sequences also encode this same CDR3.

Investigators reverse transcribed all isolated RNA, so they sequenced expressed TCRB transcripts. Libraries were prepared by immunoSEQ multiplex PCR; TCRdb keeps only in-frame clonotypes and omits some of them. The repertoire includes 300,000 to 350,000 clones, roughly a tenth of them detected once, and approximately 1% sits in the top ten. The rearrangement uses TRBV6-5 and TRBJ1-1; D unresolved. Material for sequencing was central memory CD4+ T cells from blood. The TCR comes from a man under 40 with type 1 diabetes. Here the CDR3 DNA reads TGTGCCAGCAGGAGAGAGAACACTGAAGCTTTCTTT. This sequence encodes CASRRENTEAFF.